This entry lists 16 T cell receptor beta chains sequenced from one sample in a study of blood T cells in healthy people across ages. The authors ran a second PCR of about 7 to 11 cycles using a sample-barcoded 5' primer and a J-beta primer mix. TCRdb re-called the 5' RACE reads with MiXCR, one entry per CDR3 protein. The sample lists around 780,000 distinct CDR3 sequences, just over 55% occurring once. Specimen: blood. The receptors were sampled from a man aged 35 to 55 in good health.

The J gene is TRBJ2-3, the V gene TRBV20-1, with 10 bases fitting TRBD2. Germline-derived CDR1 and CDR2 are DFQATT and SNEGSKA (reference sequence). V trimming: 6 bases; J trimming: 5 bases; junction bases outside the gene matches: 8. CDR3 length: 14 amino acids. The CDR3 bases are TGCAGTGCAGCGAGCGGGGGGGTAGAAGATACGCAGTATTTT. Residues: CSAASGGVEDTQYF.

This clonotype was seen a few times. The chain is built from TRBV7-2 and TRBJ2-1; no clear D gene. CDR1 SGHTA and CDR2 FQGNSA come from the germline V gene. V gave up 2 bases and J gave up 7 bases, with 9 bases separating them. This CDR3 has 13 amino acids. The CDR3 loop reads CASSLRQPNEQFF. The CDR3 nucleotides read TGTGCCAGCAGCTTAAGACAACCGAATGAGCAGTTCTTC. Full variable domain (outside the CDR3, taken from reference TRBV7-2 and TRBJ2-1): GAGVSQSPSNKVTEKGKDVELRCDPISGHTALYWYRQSLGQGLEFLIYFQGNSAPDKSGLPSDRFSAERTGGSVSTLTIQRTQQEDSAVYLCASSLRQPNEQFFGPGTRLTVL.

The rearrangement joins TRBV13 to TRBJ2-1; 7 nucleotides align to TRBD2. Trimming took 3 bases from V and 10 from J; bases not matched to a gene: 9. Germline values: CDR1 PRHDT, CDR2 FYEKMQ (reference sequence). This CDR3 contains 14 residues. CDR3 in amino acids: CASSLGLGGEEQFF. In DNA form, the CDR3 reads TGTGCCAGCAGCTTGGGACTGGGGGGGGAGGAGCAGTTCTTC.

V and J are TRBV25-1 and TRBJ2-7; possibly TRBD1 for D (6 bases). This CDR3 has 14 amino acids. Germline assignment: CDR1 MGHDK and CDR2 SYGVNS. The germline V and J ends were trimmed by 2 bases and 2 bases, with 10 bases remaining between them. The CDR3 region has the DNA TGTGCCAGCAGTGAACAGAACAGGGCCTACGAGCAGTACTTC. It yields the protein CASSEQNRAYEQYF.

The chain has TRBV5-1 and TRBJ1-2, with D perhaps matching TRBD1 (6 bases). The CDR3 is 15 residues long. V lost 0 bases and J 7 bases, leaving 16 bases between the germline ends. Germline assignment: CDR1 SGHRS and CDR2 YFSETQ. The CDR3 nucleotides are TGCGCCAGCAGCTTGGCCGCGGAACAGGGCCTTGGCTACACCTTC. The encoded protein is CASSLAAEQGLGYTF.

This chain connects TRBV27 to TRBJ1-1; D is perhaps TRBD1 (6 bases). CDR3 size: 14 residues. Per germline, CDR1 MNHEY and CDR2 SMNVEV (reference sequence). Trimming left V 4 bases short and J 4 bases short, with 13 bases between. The DNA for the CDR3 is TGTGCCAGCAGTTGGGGGAGGGGGGGCACTGAAGCTTTCTTT. Amino acid sequence: CASSWGRGGTEAFF.

This clonotype turned up a few times. The chain employs TRBV20-1 and TRBJ2-1; D uncertain. CDR1 and CDR2 from the germline V gene are DFQATT and SNEGSKA (reference sequence). V shed 3 bases and J shed 4 bases, with 4 bases lying between them. The CDR3 sequence is 11 residues long. The CDR3 sequence is CSASTYNEQFF. The CDR3 DNA reads TGCAGTGCTAGTACTTACAATGAGCAGTTCTTC.

A few counts support this clonotype. In nucleotides, the CDR3 is TGTGCCAGCAATGGAGGGCCCGTAGACGAGCAGTACTTC. This translates into CASNGGPVDEQYF. The chain couples TRBV6-5 to TRBJ2-7; TRBD2 is a possible D gene (6 bases). Deletions cut 7 bases from V and 5 bases from J, with 15 bases between. Germline lookup yields CDR1 MNHEY and CDR2 SVGAGI. The CDR3 has 13 amino acids.

This clonotype was seen a handful of times. V and J are TRBV6-5 and TRBJ2-1; 10 bases are a match to TRBD1. The last part of the DNA fits TRBJ2-7 better; the J call may be wrong. The germline gives CDR1 MNHEY, CDR2 SVGAGI. The CDR3 length is 15 residues. For the CDR3, the DNA is TGTGCCAGCAGCCCCGGGACAGGGGTTTACAATGAGCAGTACTTC. Translation gives CASSPGTGVYNEQYF.

The CDR3 spells CATSISNQPQHF. In DNA form, the CDR3 reads TGTGCCACCTCAATTAGCAATCAGCCCCAGCATTTT. The rearrangement joins TRBV28 to TRBJ1-5, with D unresolved. V was clipped by 10 bases and J by 0 bases, with 7 bases between them. The CDR3 is 12 residues long. The germline CDR1 and CDR2 sequences are MDHEN and SYDVKM.

The chain is built from TRBV20-1 and TRBJ2-7, with a weak D call TRBD2 (5 bases). This CDR3 contains 14 residues. Trimming pared 2 bases from V and 0 bases from J, leaving 11 bases between. CDR1 and CDR2 from the germline V gene are DFQATT and SNEGSKA (reference sequence). CDR3 sequence: CSARISGGSYEQYF. The DNA of the CDR3 is TGCAGTGCTAGAATCAGCGGAGGCTCCTACGAGCAGTACTTC.

V is TRBV5-1 and J is TRBJ2-5, with 15 bases aligning to TRBD2. This CDR3 contains 15 residues. Trimming took 5 bases from V and 5 from J; bases not matched to a gene: 4. The germline V gene has CDR1 SGHRS and CDR2 YFSETQ. The CDR3, as DNA: TGCGCCAGCAGAATCGGGACTAGCGGGAGGGAGACCCAGTACTTC. This encodes CASRIGTSGRETQYF.

The genes are TRBV4-3 and TRBJ2-1, with D unresolved. This CDR3 contains 14 residues. CDR1 and CDR2 from the germline V gene are LGHNA and YSLEER. V was pared by 0 bases and J by 0 bases, with 3 bases between. CDR3 sequence reads: CASSQDPSYNEQFF. DNA of the CDR3: TGCGCCAGCAGCCAAGATCCCTCCTACAATGAGCAGTTCTTC.

This clonotype occurred once. The chain recombines TRBV12-3 or TRBV12-4 with TRBJ2-3, with 11 bases aligning to TRBD2. V lost 7 bases to trimming and J lost 1 base; unmatched junction nucleotides: 25. CDR3 length: 22 residues. The DNA for the CDR3 is TGTGCCAGCACCCCGAATTTCCGTGTGACTAGCGGGGTAAGATCGCGCACAGATACGCAGTATTTT. The encoded protein is CASTPNFRVTSGVRSRTDTQYF.

This chain connects TRBV6-2 or TRBV6-3 to TRBJ2-1; possibly TRBD1 for D (5 bases). This CDR3 is built from 14 residues. The V end was cut by 6 bases, the J end by 3 bases, with 12 bases between. Germline values: CDR1 MNHEY, CDR2 SVGEGT. The CDR3 DNA follows: TGTGCCAGCAGGGCGCAGGGCTACTACAATGAGCAGTTCTTC. Protein product: CASRAQGYYNEQFF.

V is TRBV28 and J is TRBJ1-1; unclear D gene. This CDR3 is 12 amino acids long. In germline, CDR1 is MDHEN, CDR2 SYDVKM. Trimming left V 3 bases short and J 1 base short, with 3 bases between. The CDR3 DNA sequence: TGTGCCAGCAGTTTCCAGAACACTGAAGCTTTCTTT. Its protein is CASSFQNTEAFF.